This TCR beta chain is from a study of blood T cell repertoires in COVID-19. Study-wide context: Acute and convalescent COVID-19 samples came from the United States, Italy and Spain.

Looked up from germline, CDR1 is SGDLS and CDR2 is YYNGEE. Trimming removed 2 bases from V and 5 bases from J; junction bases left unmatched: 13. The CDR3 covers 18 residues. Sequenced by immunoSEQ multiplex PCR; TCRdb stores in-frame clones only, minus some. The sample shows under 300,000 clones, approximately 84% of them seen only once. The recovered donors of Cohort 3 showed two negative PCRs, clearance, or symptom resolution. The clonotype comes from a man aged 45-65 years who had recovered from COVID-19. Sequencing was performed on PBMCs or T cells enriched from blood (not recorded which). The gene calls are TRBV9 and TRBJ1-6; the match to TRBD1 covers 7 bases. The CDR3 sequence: CASSVGIGRDSNNSPLHF. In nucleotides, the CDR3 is TGTGCCAGCAGCGTGGGGATCGGGAGGGACAGTAATAATTCACCCCTCCACTTT.